This T cell receptor beta chain was retrieved from a study of tumor-infiltrating lymphocytes in primary liver carcinoma. Study summary: Each of the growths was stage T1-T3 N0M0, extending roughly 4 to 10 cm across.

General observations from the study: Researchers found tumor-adjacent and tumor-blood pairs overlapped less than tumor region pairs.

Scientists recovered RNA and DNA together from roughly 21-30 mg of unsorted bulk tissue. Five separate regions of each tumor underwent sampling. Turning to this clonotype: The antigen is undetermined. At one end, the junction sequence differs from germline, possibly due to a read error.

CDR1 and CDR2 (germline): SGHAT, FQDESV (reference sequence). This CDR3 has 18 amino acids. Synthesis of TCR beta cDNA was carried out from about 0.55 ug total RNA with a constant-region primer. Construction of TCR beta libraries relied on three successive nested multiplex PCR rounds employing slightly modified ARM-PCR. TRBV1-TRBV30 forward primers and a C-beta reverse primer were used in the first two PCR rounds, which each ran for approximately 10 cycles. MiXCR, run by TCRdb on the multiplex PCR reads, gives a single entry per CDR3 protein. The sample lists 84,000 or so distinct CDR3 sequences; approximately 77% were seen once.

The material sequenced was liver tumor tissue from sampling region 1. Described subset: tumor region T1, superior pole. V gene TRBV11-1 combines with J gene TRBJ2-2; TRBD2 aligns across 9 bases. The TCR was taken from a man between 35 and 55 years old with primary liver carcinoma and hepatitis B virus infection. Here the CDR3 reads CASSLEAAAGTSIGELFF. The CDR3 DNA reads TGTGCCAGCAGCTTAGAAGCTGCGGCAGGGACTAGCATCGGGGAGCTGTTCTTT.